Below are 24 T cell receptor beta chains sequenced from a single sample in a study of cytomegalovirus exposure and HLA in healthy donors. Primers included in the PCR were 60 Vbeta and 13 Jbeta primers. Method: immunoSEQ multiplex PCR; TCRdb's copy keeps in-frame clones and lacks some. This sample has roughly 180,000 clones, with 82% found just once. Sequencing was carried out using PBMCs. These receptors originate from a male donor in good health and CMV-seronegative.

This clone was observed a handful of times. V gene TRBV7-3 combines with J gene TRBJ1-5; 8 bases fit TRBD1. The CDR3 contains 17 residues. The V and J ends lost 5 bases and 2 bases, in that order; junction bases with no gene match: 11. Per the germline V gene, CDR1 is SGHTA and CDR2 is FQGTGA. This CDR3 reads CASSPGQGWWGNQPQHF. CDR3 bases: TGTGCCAGCAGCCCCGGACAGGGCTGGTGGGGCAATCAGCCCCAGCATTTT.

The V and J genes are TRBV11-2 and TRBJ2-5, with 10 bases lining up with TRBD2. TRBJ2-7 explains the end of the DNA better; the J call may be wrong. In germline, CDR1 is SGHAT, CDR2 FQNNGV. The CDR3 runs to 19 residues. The CDR3 DNA reads as TGTGCCAGCAGCTTAAAGTCTTGGCTAGCGGGGGTCCCCTCCTACGAGCAGTACTTC. Translation: CASSLKSWLAGVPSYEQYF.

The chain joins TRBV27 to TRBJ1-2; tentatively, D is TRBD1 (6 bases). Germline assignment: CDR1 MNHEY and CDR2 SMNVEV (reference sequence). The CDR3 extends over 13 amino acids. Trimming cost V 2 bases and J 4 bases, with 8 bases left between them. DNA of the CDR3: TGTGCCAGCAGTTTACGGGGGGCCTATGGCTACACCTTC. Translating gives CASSLRGAYGYTF.

The chain couples TRBV7-9 to TRBJ2-7; 9 bases match TRBD2. J was trimmed by 2 bases and V by 5 bases; bases with no gene match: 4. Germline CDR1 SEHNR, CDR2 FQNEAQ (reference sequence). The CDR3 has 14 residues. The CDR3 coding sequence is TGTGCCAGCAGCGAGGGACTAGCAGCCTACGAGCAGTACTTC. Its protein product is CASSEGLAAYEQYF.

The chain links TRBV19 to TRBJ2-7; D is possibly TRBD1 (5 bases). V shed 6 bases and J shed 3 bases, with 21 bases lying between them. Germline loops: CDR1 LNHDA, CDR2 SQIVND (reference sequence). The CDR3 length is 16 residues. CDR3 sequence (DNA): TGTGCCAGTAGACCTACAGGTCCCTCGATCTTCTACGAGCAGTACTTC. It translates to CASRPTGPSIFYEQYF.

The rearrangement uses TRBV7-2 and TRBJ2-3; weak D call: TRBD1 (5 bases). Per germline, CDR1 SGHTA and CDR2 FQGNSA. The CDR3 spans 16 residues. Trimming pared 5 bases from V and 2 bases from J, leaving 17 bases between. The CDR3 DNA follows: TGTGCCAGCAGCCCAATAGGGGCCCCACTCACAGATACGCAGTATTTT. It encodes CASSPIGAPLTDTQYF.

As concerns this clone: An end of the junction differs from the germline gene, which may be a read error. The chain combines TRBV7-9 with TRBJ1-2, with D perhaps TRBD1 (5 bases). The CDR3 consists of 12 residues. CDR1 and CDR2 from the germline V gene are SEHNR and FQNEAQ (reference sequence). CDR3: CSSSASTDGYTF. The CDR3 nucleotides are TGTTCCAGCAGCGCTTCGACAGATGGCTACACCTTC.

This chain joins TRBV9 and TRBJ2-1, with D possibly matching TRBD2 (5 bases). This CDR3 is built from 16 residues. CDR1 and CDR2 (germline): SGDLS, YYNGEE. With 2 bases removed from V and 7 bases from J, the gap between germline ends came to 19 bases. The DNA of the CDR3 is TGTGCCAGCAGCGTCGAGGGTCCGGGCCTTCGGAATGAGCAGTTCTTC. Translation gives CASSVEGPGLRNEQFF.

For the CDR3, the DNA is TGTGCCAGCAGCTTAACGTTCCAAGATACGCAGTATTTT. Translation gives CASSLTFQDTQYF. The gene calls are TRBV7-3 and TRBJ2-3; no definite D call. The V and J ends lost 0 bases and 5 bases respectively, with 6 bases between them. Germline V CDR1 and CDR2: SGHTA, FQGTGA. The CDR3 has 13 amino acids.

The rearrangement uses TRBV6-1 and TRBJ2-3; the D gene is possibly TRBD1 (6 bases). CDR3 size: 15 residues. Trimming stripped 6 bases from V and 4 bases from J, with 17 bases between. The germline V gene has CDR1 MNHNS and CDR2 SASEGT. Here the CDR3 DNA reads TGTGCCAGCAGCGCCAACCCCTCAGGGGCAGATACGCAGTATTTT. Translation gives CASSANPSGADTQYF.

The rearrangement links TRBV7-8 to TRBJ2-3; a weak D match, TRBD2 (7 bases). Germline V gene data show CDR1 as SGHVS and CDR2 as FQNEAQ. V lost 5 bases and J lost 2, with 17 bases in between. The CDR3 is 16 residues long. The CDR3 DNA reads as TGTGCCAGCAGCCCGACTCGGGCGGGGGCCACAGATACGCAGTATTTT. Translating gives CASSPTRAGATDTQYF.

This clone showed up just a few times. The V call is TRBV19, the J call TRBJ1-2; 7 nucleotides line up with TRBD1. This CDR3 is 14 amino acids long. The V segment lost 9 bases and the J segment 4 bases; nucleotides outside the gene matches: 11. From germline, CDR1 is LNHDA and CDR2 SQIVND (reference sequence). In nucleotides, the CDR3 is TGTGCCAGCAACAGACTGGGACAGTTCTATGGCTACACCTTC. Its protein is CASNRLGQFYGYTF.

The DNA of the CDR3 is TGTGCCAGCAGTTCGGGAAATTCACCCCTCCACTTT. This codes for CASSSGNSPLHF. The chain carries TRBV6-5 and TRBJ1-6; D remains ambiguous. CDR1 is MNHEY and CDR2 is SVGAGI in the germline V gene. The CDR3 spans 12 residues. V was trimmed by 4 bases and J by 7 bases, leaving 5 bases between them.

The CDR3 DNA follows: TGTGCCAGCAGCCAAGTTAACAGGGAATCGTCTCGCTATGGCTACACCTTC. Residues: CASSQVNRESSRYGYTF. The chain is built from TRBV4-2 and TRBJ1-2, with TRBD1 as a possible D gene (6 bases). CDR3 length equals 17 residues. Trimming removed 1 base from V and 4 bases from J, with 19 bases in between. Germline-derived CDR1 and CDR2 are LGHNA and YNFKEQ.

V usage is TRBV5-1 and J usage is TRBJ2-7; D perhaps matches TRBD1 (6 bases). V lost 1 base to trimming and J lost 2 bases, with 13 bases between them. The germline gives CDR1 SGHRS, CDR2 YFSETQ. This CDR3 is built from 15 residues. The CDR3 loop reads CASSLPGTLPYEQYF. CDR3 sequence (DNA): TGCGCCAGCAGCTTGCCCGGGACACTTCCCTACGAGCAGTACTTC.

CDR3 DNA sequence: TGTGCTAGTGGTTTGGCTAACAAGGAGGGACTAGCGGGTTCCTACGAGCAGTACTTC. Its translation: CASGLANKEGLAGSYEQYF. The V gene is TRBV12-5, the J gene TRBJ2-7; 12 bases align to TRBD2. Per the germline V gene, CDR1 is LGHNT and CDR2 is FRNRAP. V lost 1 base to trimming and J lost 1 base; unmatched junction nucleotides: 11. The CDR3 extends over 19 amino acids.

The V and J genes are TRBV29-1 and TRBJ2-3, with D possibly being TRBD1 (6 bases). V was cut by 7 bases and J by 1 base, with 9 bases left in between. This CDR3 is 12 amino acids long. Germline lookup yields CDR1 SQVTM and CDR2 ANQGSEA. The CDR3 region is CSGRQGTDTQYF. The CDR3 coding sequence is TGCAGCGGAAGACAGGGCACAGATACGCAGTATTTT.

The V call is TRBV28, the J call TRBJ2-5; D might be TRBD1 (5 bases). Germline loops: CDR1 MDHEN, CDR2 SYDVKM. This CDR3 region has 13 residues. The V end lost 4 bases, the J end lost 5 bases, and 11 bases lay between the germline ends. CDR3 sequence (DNA): TGTGCCAGCAGTTCCCCAGGGCGGGAGACCCAGTACTTC. This gives the protein CASSSPGRETQYF.

The chain has TRBV6-1 and TRBJ2-5; 8 positions match TRBD1. Germline CDR1 is MNHNS and CDR2 is SASEGT. With 6 bases clipped from V and 4 bases from J, the junction kept 10 bases outside the gene matches. The CDR3 is 15 residues long. CDR3 in DNA: TGTGCCAGCAGCCCAGAGATGGGACAGGTAGAGACCCAGTACTTC. Translation gives CASSPEMGQVETQYF.

The chain employs TRBV7-3 and TRBJ1-1, with 9 bases that match TRBD1. CDR1 and CDR2 (germline): SGHTA, FQGTGA. Germline trimming cut 5 bases from V and 2 bases from J; bases unmatched to any gene: 6. The CDR3 runs to 15 residues. The CDR3 nucleotides read TGTGCCAGCAGCCGTACGGGACAGGGAAACACTGAAGCTTTCTTT. Translating gives CASSRTGQGNTEAFF.

This rearrangement joins TRBV5-1 to TRBJ2-2; a possible D gene is TRBD1 (5 bases). The V end was cut by 0 bases, the J end by 0 bases, with 12 bases between. CDR1 and CDR2 (germline): SGHRS, YFSETQ. The CDR3 spans 17 residues. In DNA form, the CDR3 reads TGCGCCAGCAGCTTGGATGACAGCCCGACGAACACCGGGGAGCTGTTTTTT. This sequence encodes CASSLDDSPTNTGELFF.

The chain couples TRBV25-1 to TRBJ1-5; TRBD1 is a possible D gene (5 bases). Looked up from germline, CDR1 is MGHDK and CDR2 is SYGVNS. Trimming stripped 4 bases from V and 2 bases from J, with 15 bases between. The CDR3 contains 16 residues. CDR3 sequence (DNA): TGTGCCAGCAGTGGCCACGGGACTCGGGGCAATCAGCCCCAGCATTTT. Protein sequence: CASSGHGTRGNQPQHF.

The chain carries TRBV18 and TRBJ2-6; the D gene is possibly TRBD2 (5 bases). Trimming left V 6 bases short and J 2 bases short, with 11 bases between. CDR1 KGHSH and CDR2 LQKENI come from the germline V gene. The CDR3 covers 15 residues. The CDR3 loop reads CASSPGLTGANVLTF. The CDR3 nucleotides are TGTGCCAGCTCCCCGGGGTTGACTGGGGCCAACGTCCTGACTTTC.

This chain connects TRBV5-4 to TRBJ2-2; 12 bases agree with TRBD1. CDR3 size: 15 residues. The trim removed 4 bases at V and 7 bases at J, leaving 5 bases unmatched. Germline-derived CDR1 and CDR2 are SGHNT and YYREEE (reference sequence). The CDR3 here is CASSGDRGRGGELFF. The CDR3 DNA follows: TGTGCCAGCAGCGGGGACAGGGGGCGGGGCGGGGAGCTGTTTTTT.